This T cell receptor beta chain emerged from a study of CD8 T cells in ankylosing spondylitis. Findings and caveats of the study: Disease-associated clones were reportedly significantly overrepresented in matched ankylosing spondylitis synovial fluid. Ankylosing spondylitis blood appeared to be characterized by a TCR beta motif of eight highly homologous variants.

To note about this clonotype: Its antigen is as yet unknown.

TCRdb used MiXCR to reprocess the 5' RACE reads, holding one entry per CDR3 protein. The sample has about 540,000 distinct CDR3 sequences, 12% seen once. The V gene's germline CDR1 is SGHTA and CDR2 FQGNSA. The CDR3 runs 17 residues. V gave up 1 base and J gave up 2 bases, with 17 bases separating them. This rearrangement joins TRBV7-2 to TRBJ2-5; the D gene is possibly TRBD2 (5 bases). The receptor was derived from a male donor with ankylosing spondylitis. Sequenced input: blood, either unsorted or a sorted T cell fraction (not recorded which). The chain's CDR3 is CASSLVFFRTQQETQYF. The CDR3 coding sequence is TGTGCCAGCAGCTTAGTTTTCTTTAGGACTCAACAAGAGACCCAGTACTTC.